The 14 T cell receptor beta chains below come from one sample, sequenced in a study of shared clonotypes between healthy human individuals. Sequenced by immunoSEQ multiplex PCR; TCRdb stores in-frame clones only, minus some. Found here are 2 million or so clones, approximately 95% of them singletons; the top ten hold about 1.1%. Naive CD8 isolation took CD45RO-negative cells positively selected for CCR7 and excluded terminally differentiated effector memory CD45RA+ cells. The sequencing sample was made of naive CD8+ T cells sorted from blood. The receptors originated from a man in his late teens or twenties in good health.

As concerns this clone: Distinct nucleotide sequences in the sample also encode this CDR3. The chain uses TRBV5-4 and TRBJ1-1; 8 bases are a match to TRBD1. V dropped 2 bases and J dropped 5; count of bases not matched to a gene: 2. This CDR3 is built from 13 residues. CDR1 and CDR2 from the germline V gene are SGHNT and YYREEE (reference sequence). The CDR3 reads CASSFTGGTEAFF. The CDR3 DNA reads as TGTGCCAGCAGCTTCACAGGGGGGACTGAAGCTTTCTTT.

The chain combines TRBV7-3 with TRBJ2-1, with 8 nucleotides matching TRBD2. This CDR3 is 15 amino acids long. Trimming cost V 6 bases and J 4 bases; bases outside gene matches: 8. The germline gives CDR1 SGHTA, CDR2 FQGTGA. The CDR3 DNA is TGTGCCAGCAGTATGATAGCGGGATTTTACAATGAGCAGTTCTTC. Amino acid sequence: CASSMIAGFYNEQFF.

The CDR3 loop reads CASSPPSNTEAFF. The CDR3 DNA sequence: TGTGCCAGCAGCCCTCCATCAAACACTGAAGCTTTCTTT. The chain carries TRBV2 and TRBJ1-1; D gene unclear. The CDR3 is made up of 13 amino acids. The V gene lost 6 bases and the J gene lost 2 bases, with 10 bases spanning the gap. CDR1 is SNHLY, CDR2 FYNNEI, per germline.

The chain links TRBV10-2 to TRBJ1-1; a possible D gene is TRBD1 (5 bases). Trimming cost V 4 bases and J 1 base, with 13 bases left between them. The CDR3 covers 15 residues. Germline V gives CDR1 WSHSY, CDR2 SAAADI. The CDR3 sequence: CASSVLGGANTEAFF. The DNA for the CDR3 is TGCGCCAGCAGTGTTCTGGGAGGGGCGAACACTGAAGCTTTCTTT.

This rearrangement joins TRBV19 to TRBJ1-1, with TRBD1 matching 8 bases. This CDR3 is 12 amino acids long. CDR1 LNHDA and CDR2 SQIVND come from the germline V gene (reference sequence). Trimming took 8 bases from V and 6 from J; bases not matched to a gene: 5. The CDR3 region is CASSAGGSEAFF. As DNA, the CDR3 is TGTGCCAGTTCCGCAGGGGGCTCTGAAGCTTTCTTT.

This chain joins TRBV29-1 and TRBJ2-3, with 14 bases matching TRBD2. J gave up 1 base and V 6 bases, and 9 bases lay outside the gene matches. CDR3 size: 17 residues. Per germline, CDR1 SQVTM and CDR2 ANQGSEA. CDR3 amino acids: CSVGLAGEAIRTDTQYF. In nucleotides, the CDR3 is TGCAGCGTGGGACTAGCGGGAGAGGCTATTCGCACAGATACGCAGTATTTT.

The chain joins TRBV7-9 to TRBJ1-4; 8 bases are shared with TRBD1. CDR1 SEHNR and CDR2 FQNEAQ come from the germline V gene (reference sequence). The ends lost 10 bases at V and 3 bases at J; junction bases unmatched: 7. CDR3 length equals 14 residues. CDR3 nucleotides: TGTGCCACCGGACAGGGAGCTTCTAATGAAAAACTGTTTTTT. Protein product: CATGQGASNEKLFF.

The rearrangement joins TRBV4-1 to TRBJ1-4; 10 nucleotides agree with TRBD1. The germline V gene encodes CDR1 MGHRA and CDR2 YSYEKL. The length of the CDR3 is 15 residues. The V segment lost 4 bases and the J segment 13 bases; nucleotides outside the gene matches: 12. The CDR3 protein is CASSPGTGAVFVLFF. The CDR3, as DNA: TGCGCCAGCAGCCCGGGGACAGGGGCGGTATTCGTACTGTTTTTT.

This clone is a singleton in its sample. Different DNA sequences within this sample yield the same CDR3. The CDR3 is CASSPTDTQYF. CDR3 sequence (DNA): TGTGCCAGCAGCCCTACAGATACGCAGTATTTT. This sequence joins TRBV7-8 and TRBJ2-3; unclear D gene. Germline V gives CDR1 SGHVS, CDR2 FQNEAQ. V lost 5 bases, J lost 3 bases, and 3 bases lay in between. The CDR3 spans 11 residues.

In the case of this clone: Other DNA sequences of this sample code for an identical CDR3. The gene calls are TRBV6-5 and TRBJ1-5, with a tentative D call TRBD1 (5 bases). This CDR3 has 15 residues. V lost 4 bases to trimming and J lost 2 bases, with 12 bases between them. CDR1 and CDR2 (germline): MNHEY, SVGAGI. CDR3 nucleotides: TGTGCCAGCAGTTCCGGGACTGGTGGCAATCAGCCCCAGCATTTT. It translates to CASSSGTGGNQPQHF.

This chain links TRBV7-2 with TRBJ2-7, with TRBD2 matching 10 bases. The CDR3 spans 15 residues. With 2 bases clipped from V and 4 bases from J, the junction kept 5 bases outside the gene matches. Germline V gene lookup returns CDR1 SGHTA and CDR2 FQGNSA. CDR3 loop: CASSLTERGGYEQYF. CDR3 DNA sequence: TGTGCCAGCAGCTTAACCGAGCGGGGGGGTTACGAGCAGTACTTC.

This clone was seen only once. V and J are TRBV7-6 and TRBJ1-6, with no clear D. The germline V and J ends were trimmed by 0 bases and 0 bases, with 6 bases remaining between them. The CDR3 loop spans 16 amino acids. The germline V gene has CDR1 SGHVS and CDR2 FNYEAQ. The CDR3 sequence: CASSLAQASYNSPLHF. As DNA, the CDR3 is TGTGCCAGCAGCTTAGCGCAGGCCTCCTATAATTCACCCCTCCACTTT.

The V call is TRBV9, the J call TRBJ2-1, with 10 bases fitting TRBD2. V shed 4 bases and J 8 bases; nucleotides not matched to a gene: 9. Looked up from germline, CDR1 is SGDLS and CDR2 is YYNGEE. The CDR3 is made up of 15 amino acids. The CDR3 DNA reads TGTGCCAGCAGCCTTTCCGGGACTAGCGTCCATGAGCAGTTCTTC. Translated, it gives CASSLSGTSVHEQFF.

This chain links TRBV27 with TRBJ1-4; no clear D gene. CDR3 size: 14 residues. Trimming removed 2 bases from V and 4 bases from J, with 8 bases in between. Germline V gene data show CDR1 as MNHEY and CDR2 as SMNVEV (reference sequence). CDR3 region: CASSLTAGNEKLFF. CDR3 coding DNA: TGTGCCAGCAGTTTAACGGCGGGTAATGAAAAACTGTTTTTT.